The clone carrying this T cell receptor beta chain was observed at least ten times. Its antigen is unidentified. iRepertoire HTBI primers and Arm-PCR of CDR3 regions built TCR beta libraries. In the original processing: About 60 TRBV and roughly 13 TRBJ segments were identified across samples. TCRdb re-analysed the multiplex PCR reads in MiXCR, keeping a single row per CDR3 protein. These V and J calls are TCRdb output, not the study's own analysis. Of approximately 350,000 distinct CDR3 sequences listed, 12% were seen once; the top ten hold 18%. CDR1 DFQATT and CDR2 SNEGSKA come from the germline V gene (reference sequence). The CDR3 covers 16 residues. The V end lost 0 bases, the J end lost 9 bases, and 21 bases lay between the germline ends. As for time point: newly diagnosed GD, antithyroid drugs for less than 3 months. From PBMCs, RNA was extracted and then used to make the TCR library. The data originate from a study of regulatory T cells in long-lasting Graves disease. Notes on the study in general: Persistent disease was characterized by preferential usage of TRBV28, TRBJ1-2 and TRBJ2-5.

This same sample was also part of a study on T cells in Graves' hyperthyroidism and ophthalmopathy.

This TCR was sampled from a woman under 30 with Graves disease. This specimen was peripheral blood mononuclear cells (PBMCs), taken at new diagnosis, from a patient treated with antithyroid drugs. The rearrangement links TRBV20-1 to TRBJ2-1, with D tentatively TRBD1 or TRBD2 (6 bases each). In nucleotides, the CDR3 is TGCAGTGCTAGAGATTGGAGGGGGGCAGCTTACGTTGAGCAGTTCTTC. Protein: CSARDWRGAAYVEQFF.